This TCR beta chain was found in a study of T cell responses to AZD1222 COVID-19 vaccine. Study findings and constraints: Nearly half of spike-specific TCRs reportedly target variant regions that are unmutated in the B.1.351 and B.1.1.7 variants. No repertoire was sampled before or during the peak T cell response, only after it.

Using immunoSEQ multiplex PCR, the repertoire was profiled, and TCRdb retains in-frame clones only, with some absent. The table includes fewer than 80,000 clones, around 79% detected once. This clone was found a few times. What it binds is unknown. The CDR3 loop spans 16 amino acids. V shed 3 bases, J shed 2 bases, and the junction held 4 bases outside the gene matches. The germline CDR1 and CDR2 sequences are LNHDA and SQIVND (reference sequence). The rearrangement joins TRBV19 to TRBJ2-2; 9 positions agree with TRBD2. The clonotype was recovered from an adult in good health. Sequences were derived from peripheral blood, sampled on day 0 of MenACWY control vaccination. The CDR3 spells CASSMLAGFNTGELFF. Here the CDR3 DNA reads TGTGCCAGTAGTATGCTAGCGGGGTTTAACACCGGGGAGCTGTTTTTT.